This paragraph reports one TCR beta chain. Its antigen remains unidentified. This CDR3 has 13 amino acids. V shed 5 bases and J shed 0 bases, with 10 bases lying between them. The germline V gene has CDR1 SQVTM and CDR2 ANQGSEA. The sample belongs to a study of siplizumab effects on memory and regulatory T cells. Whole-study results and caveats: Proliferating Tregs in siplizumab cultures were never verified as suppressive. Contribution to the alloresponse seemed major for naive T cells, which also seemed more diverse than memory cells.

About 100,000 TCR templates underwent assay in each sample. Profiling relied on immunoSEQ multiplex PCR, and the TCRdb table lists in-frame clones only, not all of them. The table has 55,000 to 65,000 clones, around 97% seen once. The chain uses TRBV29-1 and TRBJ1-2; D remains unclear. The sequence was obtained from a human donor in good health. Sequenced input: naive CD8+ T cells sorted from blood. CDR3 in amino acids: CSVLTNSNYGYTF. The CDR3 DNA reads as TGCAGCGTTTTGACGAATTCTAACTATGGCTACACCTTC.